This T cell receptor beta chain originates from a study of vaccination effects on CD4 cells after COVID-19 (dated by TCRdb to the early 2020s). In terms of the full investigation: Participants received two doses of either the BNT162b2 or the mRNA-1273 mRNA SARS-CoV-2 vaccine. SARS-CoV-2 spike-specific CD4+ TCR repertoires were compared before and after mRNA vaccination in COVID-19 convalescent patients and in infection-naive vaccine recipients. Altogether, approximately 10 COVID-19 convalescent patients and a few SARS-CoV-2-naive healthy vaccine recipients made up the full study. The Oncomine TCR Beta short-read assay on an Illumina iSeq 100 was used to sequence cultures from other donors in the study. Points the paper makes about the study in general: Clones induced by infection and clones induced by vaccination both contracted markedly at late timepoints after vaccination, which fits with T cell responses waning over time. The study was limited by a small number of convalescent patients and lacked early post-infection timepoints. Among healthy vaccine recipients, nearly all vaccine-induced clones were SARS-CoV-2 mono-reactive, and just 1 of 255 was cross-reactive with common cold coronaviruses.

V loses 2 bases of germline sequence and J loses 7 bases, and the interval between the two ends is 18 bases. The CDR3 has 15 amino acids, counting the end cysteine and phenylalanine. The retained sequence is limited to the CDR3, 45 bases, with the frame set at the first base. CDR1 and CDR2, looked up from the germline V gene, are MNHEY and SVGAGI. To note about this clone: Its specific antigen is unknown. Base qualities were left out, and no much larger clone turns up one base away.

The ViraFEST assay stimulated PBMC with viral peptide pools and then used TCR sequencing to identify antigen-specific CD4+ T cell clonotypes by expansion. After around eleven days of culture, CD4+ T cells were isolated with the EasySep CD4+ T cell isolation kit. Negative nucleocapsid antibody results before and after vaccination confirmed that the healthy vaccine recipients had no prior SARS-CoV-2 infection. Two million PBMC per well were cultured in IMDM with 5% human AB serum, around 9.1 IU/ml IL-2 and gentamicin, plus 10 ug/ml peptides. Half of the culture medium was replaced with fresh IL-2-containing medium on days 3 and 7. Unless noted otherwise, every peptide stimulation condition was grown in triplicate wells. Using Ficoll-Paque Plus gradient centrifugation, PBMC were separated from whole blood and then either used fresh or cryopreserved at -140C. Overlapping peptide pools spanned the spike proteins of SARS-CoV-2 and the common cold coronaviruses HCoV-NL63, HCoV-OC43 and HCoV-229E. The QIAamp micro DNA kit was used to extract genomic DNA from the cultured CD4+ T cells.

Preparation of the library involved the immunoSEQ multiplex PCR assay. TCR beta CDR3 sequencing was performed on DNA from the cultured, isolated CD4+ T cells. The source study handled its data this way. The analysis removed non-productive TCR sequences, trimmed reads to the CDR3 region, and retained only CDR3s that were 7 or more amino acids long. Antigen-specific clonotypes were identified with the MANAFEST web app by comparing expansion in peptide wells against reference cultures. To count as positive, a clone had to show expansion at FDR<0.05 compared with the reference and with all other wells, an odds ratio above 5, and a frequency above 0.1% in two replicate wells. Clonotypes significantly expanded in SARS-CoV-2 spike wells and in at least one common cold coronavirus spike condition were defined as cross-reactive. Using the stringdist R package, CDR3 similarity was measured by Levenshtein distance, and unrooted trees were constructed with ape in R 3.6.1. Not all clones reach the TCRdb copy of this immuneACCESS table, which keeps in-frame sequences only. Checked studies attribute under half of the gap to unresolved V genes and leave the rest unexplained. V, J and clone size derive from that table, while D and trimming were established from the DNA sequence. The sample table shows 28,000 or so clones, and around 70% are seen once. Of the sample, 8% to 11% falls within the top ten clones.

This TCR was recovered from a human donor who received a COVID-19 vaccine. Recombination joined TRBV6-5 with TRBJ2-7, and TRBD2 may be the D gene, going by 6 matching bases. Material: CD4+ T cells from PBMCs cultured with SARS-CoV-2 spike peptides, obtained before COVID-19 vaccination. The cell subset or site label of this sample denotes: SARS-CoV-2 spike overlapping peptide pool stimulation. In nucleotide form, the sequence is TGTGCCAGCAGTTACGGAACTCCGAGTGGGGGGGAGCAGTACTTC. Translation gives CASSYGTPSGGEQYF.